The text below deals with one T cell receptor (beta chain). What it recognizes is unknown. Researchers ran the PCR with 60 Vbeta and 13 Jbeta primers. TCRdb's table, derived via immunoSEQ multiplex PCR, lists solely in-frame clones and lacks some. The table has 75,000 to 95,000 clones, roughly two thirds seen once. The data belong to a study of cytomegalovirus exposure and HLA in healthy donors. Study outcomes and limitations: A missense DCLRE1C variant was associated with V- and J-gene trimming of TCR beta chains in a later analysis, and an independent cohort replicated the association. Links to common viral pathogens appeared, in a later analysis, for several of the most significant clusters.

Sequenced material: PBMCs. The origin of this receptor is a woman aged 25 to 45 in good health and CMV-seronegative.

The CDR3 reads CASSQEESLGTLTYEQYF. In DNA form, the CDR3 reads TGCGCCAGCAGCCAAGAAGAATCCCTTGGGACATTGACCTACGAGCAGTACTTC. The genes are TRBV4-3 and TRBJ2-7, with D perhaps TRBD1 (6 bases). Trimming left V 0 bases short and J 2 bases short, with 20 bases between. From germline, CDR1 is LGHNA and CDR2 YSLEER. The CDR3 extends over 18 amino acids.